These 28 T cell receptor beta chains were sequenced from one sample in a study of CD8 T cells in ankylosing spondylitis. TCRdb processed the 5' RACE reads anew with MiXCR; each CDR3 protein has one entry. The table records approximately 190,000 distinct CDR3 sequences, approximately 13% of them present only once. The material sequenced was blood, either unsorted or a sorted T cell fraction (not recorded which). These receptor sequences come from a female donor with ankylosing spondylitis or in good health (not recorded which).

This clonotype has more than one count but fewer than ten. Since a much larger clone is just one base distant, this may be a read error. The rearrangement uses TRBV7-2 and TRBJ2-1, with D maybe TRBD1 (5 bases). Germline lookup yields CDR1 SGHTA and CDR2 FQGNSA. This CDR3 has 15 amino acids. CDR3 loop: CAGSLERTTELEQFF. The CDR3 coding sequence is TGTGCCGGCAGCTTAGAGAGGACGACAGAGCTTGAGCAGTTCTTC.

This clonotype was seen many times. The chain links TRBV12-3 or TRBV12-4 to TRBJ2-7; a weak D match, TRBD2 (5 bases). V lost 5 bases, J lost 2 bases, and 10 bases lay in between. This CDR3 is 13 amino acids long. CDR3 bases: TGTGCCAGCAGTCGGGGTCAGGCCTACGAGCAGTACTTC. Translated: CASSRGQAYEQYF.

As concerns this clonotype: This clone may be a read error of a much larger clone one base away. The CDR3 bases are TGTGCCAGCAGCGTAGGGGACCAACTCCACTATGGCTACCCCTTC. Its translation is CASSVGDQLHYGYPF. J is TRBJ1-2 and V is TRBV9; D perhaps matches TRBD1 (5 bases). CDR1 is SGDLS, CDR2 YYNGEE, per germline. The CDR3 runs 15 residues.

The chain links TRBV18 to TRBJ2-3; D gene unclear. CDR1 KGHSH and CDR2 LQKENI come from the germline V gene. The CDR3 consists of 14 residues. V was pared by 1 base and J by 4 bases, with 9 bases between. The CDR3: CASSPRTPPDTQYF. CDR3 DNA sequence: TGTGCCAGCTCACCACGCACTCCCCCAGATACGCAGTATTTT.

Notes on this clonotype: This may arise from a read error, as a much more abundant clone is one base away. The CDR3 DNA sequence: TGCAGTGCTAGAGGTGGGAGGCAAGAGCAGTTCTTC. This codes for CSARGGRQEQFF. The chain carries TRBV20-1 and TRBJ2-1; possible D gene TRBD2, 6 bases. The length of the CDR3 is 12 residues. V gave up 1 base and J gave up 10 bases, with 11 bases separating them. Per the germline V gene, CDR1 is DFQATT and CDR2 is SNEGSKA (reference sequence).

This clonotype has only a few counts. V is TRBV7-2 and J is TRBJ2-1, with 13 bases aligning to TRBD2. The V segment lost 4 bases and the J segment 10 bases; nucleotides outside the gene matches: 7. Germline V CDR1 and CDR2: SGHTA, FQGNSA. There are 15 residues in the CDR3. DNA for the CDR3: TGTGCCAGCAGCTCCGGACTAGCGGGAGTAGACGAGCAGTTCTTC. This translates into CASSSGLAGVDEQFF.

This clonotype was seen many times. The rearrangement uses TRBV12-3 or TRBV12-4 and TRBJ2-1; 10 bases align to TRBD2. V lost 4 bases, J lost 10 bases, and 10 bases stayed unmatched. The CDR3 consists of 15 residues. DNA for the CDR3: TGTGCCAGCAGTTACCCCAGCGGGAGGGGGCCCGAGCAGTTCTTC. Protein: CASSYPSGRGPEQFF.

The chain carries TRBV29-1 and TRBJ2-5; D possibly corresponds to TRBD2 (5 bases). V lost 8 bases to trimming and J lost 5 bases, with 15 bases between them. This CDR3 is 12 amino acids long. Germline loops: CDR1 SQVTM, CDR2 ANQGSEA. For the CDR3, the DNA is TGCAGCTACGGACTGGGCGGGGAGACCCAGTACTTC. Amino acids: CSYGLGGETQYF.

This clonotype has a count of ten or more. The chain is built from TRBV7-3 and TRBJ1-1; possibly TRBD1 for D (5 bases). With 1 base removed from V and 5 bases from J, the gap between germline ends came to 11 bases. The CDR3 runs 14 residues. Germline-derived CDR1 and CDR2 are SGHTA and FQGTGA. The CDR3 coding sequence is TGTGCCAGCAGCTTAAGGGGGAGGGGAACTGAAGCTTTCTTT. It yields the protein CASSLRGRGTEAFF. Complete variable domain (other parts from reference TRBV7-3 and TRBJ1-1): GAGVSQTPSNKVTEKGKYVELRCDPISGHTALYWYRQSLGQGPEFLIYFQGTGAADDSGLPNDRFFAVRPEGSVSTLKIQRTERGDSAVYLCASSLRGRGTEAFFGQGTRLTVV.

V is TRBV5-6 and J is TRBJ2-1; 7 positions match TRBD2. The CDR3 length is 18 residues. With V trimmed by 4 bases and J by 0 bases, 13 bases remained unmatched. CDR1 SGHDT and CDR2 YYEEEE come from the germline V gene. This CDR3 is CASSAIRDYFRSYNEQFF. CDR3 coding DNA: TGTGCCAGCAGCGCGATCCGGGACTACTTCCGCTCCTACAATGAGCAGTTCTTC.

This clonotype came up many times. The chain uses TRBV11-2 and TRBJ2-4; D uncertain. The CDR3 length is 15 residues. The V and J ends lost 5 bases and 0 bases respectively, with 11 bases between them. Germline V gene lookup returns CDR1 SGHAT and CDR2 FQNNGV. CDR3 DNA: TGTGCCAGCAGCCAATTAACTGCAGCCAAAAACATTCAGTACTTC. Amino acids: CASSQLTAAKNIQYF.

V gene TRBV20-1 combines with J gene TRBJ2-7, with 7 bases matching TRBD1. Germline CDR1 and CDR2: DFQATT and SNEGSKA (reference sequence). V dropped 3 bases and J dropped 3; count of bases not matched to a gene: 5. The CDR3 consists of 13 residues. Here the CDR3 reads CSASYPGGYEQYF. The CDR3 DNA reads TGCAGTGCTAGTTACCCAGGGGGCTACGAGCAGTACTTC.

In this sample, this clonotype turned up many times. The chain recombines TRBV6-2 or TRBV6-3 with TRBJ2-7; D tentatively reads TRBD1 or TRBD2 (6 bases each). Deletions cut 4 bases from V and 2 bases from J, with 24 bases between. Germline lookup yields CDR1 MNHEY and CDR2 SVGEGT. CDR3 size: 18 residues. This CDR3 reads CASSSASGGGLGTYEQYF. CDR3 DNA: TGTGCCAGCAGTTCCGCATCTGGAGGGGGTTTGGGGACCTACGAGCAGTACTTC.

The chain joins TRBV4-3 to TRBJ2-1, with 8 bases matching TRBD2. The CDR3 consists of 15 residues. V lost 6 bases and J lost 2; bases outside the gene matches: 6. CDR1 is LGHNA, CDR2 YSLEER, per germline. Here the CDR3 DNA reads TGCGCCAGCAGTCTCGGGGGGGCCCCCTACAATGAGCAGTTCTTC. This gives the protein CASSLGGAPYNEQFF.

This clonotype was seen only a few times. V is TRBV18 and J is TRBJ2-1, with TRBD1 matching over 7 bases. V shed 1 base, J shed 0 bases, and the junction held 3 bases outside the gene matches. The CDR3 runs 16 residues. Germline values: CDR1 KGHSH, CDR2 LQKENI. The CDR3 protein is CASSPHRDSSYNEQFF. As DNA, the CDR3 is TGTGCCAGCTCACCACACCGGGACAGCTCCTACAATGAGCAGTTCTTC.

V is TRBV4-1 and J is TRBJ2-3; D unresolved. Deletions cut 0 bases from V and 1 base from J, with 5 bases between. The CDR3 runs to 14 residues. In germline, CDR1 is MGHRA, CDR2 YSYEKL. The CDR3 loop reads CASSQESGTDTQYF. In DNA, the CDR3 is TGCGCCAGCAGCCAAGAATCTGGCACAGATACGCAGTATTTT.

This clonotype was counted many times. This chain links TRBV19 with TRBJ2-7, with D hard to call. Looked up from germline, CDR1 is LNHDA and CDR2 is SQIVND (reference sequence). V gave up 3 bases and J gave up 3 bases, with 9 bases separating them. The CDR3 sequence is 13 residues long. DNA for the CDR3: TGTGCCAGTAGTATGTTCGTCTTCTACGAGCAGTACTTC. Its translation: CASSMFVFYEQYF.

This chain joins TRBV28 and TRBJ2-5; 12 bases are a match to TRBD2. This CDR3 region has 17 residues. Germline CDR1 reads MDHEN; CDR2 reads SYDVKM. Trimming at V came to 5 bases and at J to 3 bases, leaving 10 bases not matched to a gene. The DNA for the CDR3 is TGTGCCAGCAGTCGGACGGGAGGACTAGCGGGAAAAGAGACCCAGTACTTC. This gives the protein CASSRTGGLAGKETQYF.

A few counts support this clonotype. The CDR3 DNA reads as TGCGCCAGCAGCTTGGATATAGCGGGAGCCGGAGATACGCAGTATTTT. It translates to CASSLDIAGAGDTQYF. The gene calls are TRBV5-1 and TRBJ2-3; 9 bases match TRBD2. CDR3 length: 16 residues. Germline CDR1 reads SGHRS; CDR2 reads YFSETQ. V dropped 0 bases and J dropped 5; count of bases not matched to a gene: 7.

Remarks on this clonotype: A read error may explain this, as a much larger clone is one base away. The V gene is TRBV9, the J gene TRBJ1-1; 8 bases map to TRBD1. CDR3 length equals 14 residues. Germline CDR1 SGDLS, CDR2 YYNGEE. DNA for the CDR3: TGTGCCAGCAGCGCTAGACAGGGGAGGACTGAAGTTTTCTTT. It is translated as CASSARQGRTEVFF.

This clonotype occurred many times. The chain combines TRBV5-1 with TRBJ2-5; 7 positions agree with TRBD1. The V gene end was trimmed by 3 bases and the J gene end by 2 bases; junction bases not matched to a gene: 4. Germline CDR1 reads SGHRS; CDR2 reads YFSETQ. The CDR3 has 14 amino acids. The DNA of the CDR3 is TGCGCCAGCAGCTCAGGGACAGCACAAGAGACCCAGTACTTC. Its protein product is CASSSGTAQETQYF.

This clonotype was observed many times. The chain couples TRBV5-5 to TRBJ1-1; TRBD1 matches 7 bases. There are 13 residues in the CDR3. Trimming at V came to 3 bases and at J to 1 base, leaving 0 bases not matched to a gene. In germline, CDR1 is SGHKS, CDR2 YYEKEE (reference sequence). CDR3 residues: CASSWDRNTEAFF. CDR3 DNA: TGTGCCAGCAGCTGGGACAGGAACACTGAAGCTTTCTTT.

This clonotype has a count of ten or more. The CDR3 loop is CASSLQGTASTDTQYF. The CDR3 DNA follows: TGTGCCAGCAGCTTGCAGGGGACAGCTAGCACAGATACGCAGTATTTT. The chain carries TRBV5-6 and TRBJ2-3; 7 nucleotides match TRBD1. Trimming removed 1 base from V and 0 bases from J; junction bases left unmatched: 5. Germline lookup yields CDR1 SGHDT and CDR2 YYEEEE. The CDR3 sequence is 16 residues long.

In regard to this clonotype: This may come from a read error, since a much larger clone is one base off. This chain joins TRBV5-4 and TRBJ1-1; D uncertain. The CDR3 has 13 amino acids. Trimming removed 5 bases at V and 5 bases at J, with 13 bases between. CDR1 is SGHNT and CDR2 is YYREEE in the germline V gene (reference sequence). The CDR3 is CASSSGGPTEAFF. Written as DNA, the CDR3 is TGTGCCAGCAGTTCTGGCGGGCCTACTGAAGCTTTCTTT.

This clonotype was counted at least ten times. The V gene is TRBV6-2 or TRBV6-3, the J gene TRBJ2-5, with D perhaps matching TRBD2 (6 bases). V lost 6 bases and J lost 5, with 22 bases in between. Germline values: CDR1 MNHEY, CDR2 SVGEGT. This CDR3 comprises 16 residues. CDR3 sequence reads: CASSRTTPQPRETQYF. For the CDR3, the DNA is TGTGCCAGCAGCCGGACTACACCTCAACCACGGGAGACCCAGTACTTC.

The chain is built from TRBV6-1 and TRBJ2-1; D gene ambiguous. The germline V gene has CDR1 MNHNS and CDR2 SASEGT. There are 16 residues in the CDR3. Trimming removed 3 bases at V and 3 bases at J, with 15 bases between. DNA for the CDR3: TGTGCCAGCAGTGAGAATTTGTTGGAGATCTACAATGAGCAGTTCTTC. This encodes CASSENLLEIYNEQFF.

The genes are TRBV5-1 and TRBJ2-3; 10 bases are a match to TRBD2. V was clipped by 4 bases and J by 5 bases; unmatched bases: 10. CDR3 length: 16 amino acids. From germline, CDR1 is SGHRS and CDR2 YFSETQ. The CDR3 DNA is TGCGCCAGCAGCCCCCAATCAGCGGGGGGGAGAGATACGCAGTATTTT. It yields the protein CASSPQSAGGRDTQYF.

This clonotype was seen repeatedly, ten times or more. The V call is TRBV20-1, the J call TRBJ1-5; TRBD1 matches at 9 bases. The CDR3 consists of 14 residues. Germline V lookup: CDR1 DFQATT, CDR2 SNEGSKA (reference sequence). The V segment lost 4 bases and the J segment 5 bases; nucleotides outside the gene matches: 6. The CDR3 DNA reads TGCAGTGCTACGGGACAGGGAGAATATCAGCCCCAGCATTTT. This translates into CSATGQGEYQPQHF.